This T cell receptor (beta chain) was identified during a study of blood T cell repertoires in COVID-19. Profiling relied on immunoSEQ multiplex PCR, and the TCRdb table lists in-frame clones only, not all of them. The sample carries some 460,000 clones, around 89% recorded once. The V gene's germline CDR1 is SGHRS and CDR2 YFSETQ. The CDR3 runs 15 residues. V gave up 4 bases and J gave up 2 bases; unmatched junction bases: 6. The sample consisted of peripheral blood. The source is a woman aged 25 to 39 with acute or convalescent COVID-19. The chain links TRBV5-1 to TRBJ2-1; 7 bases agree with TRBD2. In DNA, the CDR3 is TGCGCCAGCAGCCAGAGCGGGGTGACCTACAATGAGCAGTTCTTC. This gives the protein CASSQSGVTYNEQFF.